A single T cell receptor beta chain is shown here with its context. The target of this receptor is not known. Per-base quality was not reported, and no clone a single base away is much larger than it. Receptor amplification or capture employed the immunoSEQ multiplex PCR assay. For most patients, genomic DNA was isolated using the Qiagen DNeasy Blood and Tissue Kit and was shipped frozen to Adaptive Biotechnologies for TCR sequencing. For most patients, genomic DNA was subjected to high-throughput TCR-beta CDR3 sequencing by Adaptive Biotechnologies. The authors processed their data as follows. Adaptive's ImmunoSEQ software supplied the TCR sequencing data for 18 patients, while MiXCR and VDJtools were used to process a few other patients. To correct CD4 versus CD8 sorting errors, sequences present in both subsets at a frequency ratio below 5:1 were removed. CDR3 nucleotide sequences shared between donor and recipient were removed because the origin of such sequences could not be assigned. To count as alloreactive, a clone needed at least 2-fold expansion over unstimulated cells and a minimum CFSE-low frequency of 0.002% (template counts) or 0.001% (read counts). Mappable clones were those detected in sequenced pre-transplant spleen, lymph node, or MLR CFSE-low populations of the donor or recipient. The cumulative frequency of alloreactive clones was calculated as a percentage of all sequences, weighted by copy number. Drawn from immuneACCESS, this table holds only the in-frame rearrangements with V and J called that TCRdb kept. Clones are partly lost; checked studies trace under half to an unresolved V gene and leave the rest unexplained. The D gene and trimming were derived from the DNA, and the V and J assignments and clone size from that table. The sample data list about 85,000 clones, and approximately 89% of these were observed just once. Of the sample, about 7.3% falls within the top ten clones.

These data belong to a study of graft-versus-host responses after intestinal transplantation (dated by TCRdb to the early 2020s). As for the study more broadly: Recipients received multivisceral, liver-intestinal, or isolated intestinal transplants. All recipients received anti-thymocyte globulin induction followed by maintenance tacrolimus and steroids for around three years. After intestinal transplantation, graft-versus-host and host-versus-graft alloreactive T cell clones in the graft, circulation and bone marrow were tracked using bulk TCR-beta CDR3 sequencing. To identify alloreactive clones, pre-transplant mixed lymphocyte reaction products were sequenced and compared with unstimulated pre-transplant donor and recipient T cells. The cohort enrolled some 24 intestinal transplant recipients, one of whom was a retransplant, and a few patients without pretransplant specimens were excluded. A peak of at least 4% donor T cells among recipient peripheral blood mononuclear cells was the definition used for donor T cell macrochimerism. Rather than going through the commercial service, samples from a few later patients were sequenced in-house on an Illumina MiSeq and processed with MiXCR. Paper-wide results and their limitations: In the allografts of patients with donor T cell macrochimerism, GvH to HvG T cell clonal ratios were high. Early after transplant, declines in HvG clones were associated with peak levels of circulating GvH clones. The conclusions were limited by the relatively low number and heterogeneity of the intestinal transplant patients. GvH clones were detected in recipient bone marrow, and some appeared earlier in ileal mucosa or blood, consistent with an intestinal mucosal origin.

The time point label on this specimen signifies: cells obtained before transplantation from donor or recipient. CD3+CD4+ and CD3+CD8+ populations were FACS-sorted from unstimulated pre-transplant donor and recipient cells taken from spleen or lymph nodes. A distance of 15 bases separates the germline ends of V and J, which lose 3 bases and 0 bases respectively. There are 16 amino acids in the CDR3, from cysteine to phenylalanine inclusive. The sequence is cut down to CDR3 DNA, 48 bases in frame from base 1. CDR1 and CDR2, looked up from the germline V gene, are SGHRS and YFSETQ. This TCR derives from a human donor who was the organ donor for an intestinal transplant. The sequencing here drew on unstimulated CD8+ T cells sorted from spleen or lymph node cells, taken before transplant. The sequence links TRBV5-1 to TRBJ1-1, with the D gene uncertain. The CDR3 region has the sequence CASSSSLGGMNTEAFF. The DNA sequence is given as TGCGCCAGCAGCTCATCCTTGGGCGGGATGAACACTGAAGCTTTCTTT.